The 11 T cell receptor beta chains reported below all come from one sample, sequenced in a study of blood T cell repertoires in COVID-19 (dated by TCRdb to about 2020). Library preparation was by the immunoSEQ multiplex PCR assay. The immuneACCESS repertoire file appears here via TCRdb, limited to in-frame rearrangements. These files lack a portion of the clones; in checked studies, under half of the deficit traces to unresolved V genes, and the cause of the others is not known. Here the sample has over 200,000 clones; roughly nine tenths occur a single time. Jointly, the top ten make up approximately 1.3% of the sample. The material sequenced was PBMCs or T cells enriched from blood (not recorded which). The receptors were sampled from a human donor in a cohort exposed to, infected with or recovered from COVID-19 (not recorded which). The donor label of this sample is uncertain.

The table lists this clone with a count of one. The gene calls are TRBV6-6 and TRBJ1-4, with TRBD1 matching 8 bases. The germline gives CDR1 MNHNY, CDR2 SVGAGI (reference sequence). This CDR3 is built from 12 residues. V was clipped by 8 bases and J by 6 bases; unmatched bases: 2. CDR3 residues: CASSDRDEKLFF. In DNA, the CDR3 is TGTGCCAGCTCGGACAGGGATGAAAAACTGTTTTTT.

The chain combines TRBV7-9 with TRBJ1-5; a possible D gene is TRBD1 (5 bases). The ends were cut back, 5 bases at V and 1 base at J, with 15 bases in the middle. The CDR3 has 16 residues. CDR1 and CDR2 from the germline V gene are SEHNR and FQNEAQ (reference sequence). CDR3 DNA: TGTGCCAGCAGCGGTCACAGGATTGGGAGCAATCAGCCCCAGCATTTT. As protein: CASSGHRIGSNQPQHF.

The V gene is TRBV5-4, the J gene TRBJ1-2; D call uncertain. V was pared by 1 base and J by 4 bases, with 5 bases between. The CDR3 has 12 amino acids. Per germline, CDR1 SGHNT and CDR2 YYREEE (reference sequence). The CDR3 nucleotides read TGTGCCAGCAGCTTGTACAGCTATGGCTACACCTTC. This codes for CASSLYSYGYTF.

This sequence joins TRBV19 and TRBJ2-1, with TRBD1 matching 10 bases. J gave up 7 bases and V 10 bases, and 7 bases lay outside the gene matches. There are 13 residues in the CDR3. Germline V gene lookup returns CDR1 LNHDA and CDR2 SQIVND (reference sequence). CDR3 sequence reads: CATGDRGQNEQFF. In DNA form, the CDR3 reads TGTGCCACCGGTGACAGGGGGCAGAATGAGCAGTTCTTC.

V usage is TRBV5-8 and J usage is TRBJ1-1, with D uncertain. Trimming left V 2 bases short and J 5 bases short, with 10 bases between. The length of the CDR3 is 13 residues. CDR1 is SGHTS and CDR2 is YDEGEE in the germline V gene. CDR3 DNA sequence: TGTGCCAGCAGCTTTGAGAGGAGGACTGAAGCTTTCTTT. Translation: CASSFERRTEAFF.

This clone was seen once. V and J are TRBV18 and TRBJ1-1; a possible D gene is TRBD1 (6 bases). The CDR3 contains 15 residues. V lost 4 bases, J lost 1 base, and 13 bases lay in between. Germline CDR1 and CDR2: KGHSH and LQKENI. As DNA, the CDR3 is TGTGCCAGCTCACGCCGACAGGAGCCGAACACTGAAGCTTTCTTT. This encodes CASSRRQEPNTEAFF.

In DNA, the CDR3 is TGTGCCAGCAAAAAAGGGGGAGTGAGTCCCGGGGAGCTGTTTTTT. This sequence encodes CASKKGGVSPGELFF. The V and J genes are TRBV5-4 and TRBJ2-2, with D possibly being TRBD1 (6 bases). The CDR3 is 15 amino acids. From germline, CDR1 is SGHNT and CDR2 YYREEE (reference sequence). Between the trimmed V and J ends, which lost 6 bases and 6 bases, there was a span of 18 bases.

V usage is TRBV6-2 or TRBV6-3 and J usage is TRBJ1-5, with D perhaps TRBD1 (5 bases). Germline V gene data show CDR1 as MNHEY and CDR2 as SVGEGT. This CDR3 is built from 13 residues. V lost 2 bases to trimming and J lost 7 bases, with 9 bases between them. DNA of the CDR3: TGTGCCAGCAGTTACGGGGCCGCCCAGCCCCAGCATTTT. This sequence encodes CASSYGAAQPQHF.

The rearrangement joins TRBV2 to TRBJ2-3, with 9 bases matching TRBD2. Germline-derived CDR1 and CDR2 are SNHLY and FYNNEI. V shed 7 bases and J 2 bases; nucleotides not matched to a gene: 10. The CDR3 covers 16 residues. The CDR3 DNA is TGTGCCAGCACCGCGAGGTCTAGCGGGGTCACAGATACGCAGTATTTT. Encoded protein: CASTARSSGVTDTQYF. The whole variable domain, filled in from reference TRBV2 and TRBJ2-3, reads EPEVTQTPSHQVTQMGQEVILRCVPISNHLYFYWYRQILGQKVEFLVSFYNNEISEKSEIFDDQFSVERPDGSNFTLKIRSTKLEDSAMYFCASTARSSGVTDTQYFGPGTRLTVL.

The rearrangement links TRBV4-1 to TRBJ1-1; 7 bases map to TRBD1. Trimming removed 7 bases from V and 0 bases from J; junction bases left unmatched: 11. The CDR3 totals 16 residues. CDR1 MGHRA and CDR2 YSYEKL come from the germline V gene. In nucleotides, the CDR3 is TGCGCCAGCACCCGGACAGGCCAATTCATGAACACTGAAGCTTTCTTT. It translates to CASTRTGQFMNTEAFF.

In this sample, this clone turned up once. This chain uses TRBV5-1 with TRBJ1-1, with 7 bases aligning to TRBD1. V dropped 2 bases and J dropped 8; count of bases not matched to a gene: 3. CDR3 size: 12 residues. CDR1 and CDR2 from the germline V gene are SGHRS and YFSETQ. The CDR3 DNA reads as TGCGCCAGCAGCTTTAGGGGGCCCGAAGCTTTCTTT. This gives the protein CASSFRGPEAFF.